Following are 9 T cell receptor beta chains from one sample sequenced in a study of T cell repertoires in cytomegalovirus infection. TCRdb reprocessed the reads via MiXCR and lists one record per CDR3 protein. The sample lists a few hundred thousand distinct CDR3 sequences; just under 40% were seen once. Their specific antigens are unknown. The specimen was cultured PBMCs, collected from culture after CMV antigen stimulation. These TCRs come from a human donor in good health (CMV status not recorded). Some clones in this sample may be carry-over from other donors' samples.

This clonotype has just one count. V gene TRBV2 combines with J gene TRBJ1-5; D might be TRBD1 (5 bases). With 3 bases removed from V and 6 bases from J, the gap between germline ends came to 12 bases. The CDR3 loop spans 14 amino acids. Germline lookup yields CDR1 SNHLY and CDR2 FYNNEI. The CDR3 DNA sequence: TGTGCCAGCAGTGAGATAGGGGACGCTCAGCCCCAGCATTTT. Encoded protein: CASSEIGDAQPQHF. The variable domain in full, with the rest retrieved from reference TRBV2 and TRBJ1-5, is EPEVTQTPSHQVTQMGQEVILRCVPISNHLYFYWYRQILGQKVEFLVSFYNNEISEKSEIFDDQFSVERPDGSNFTLKIRSTKLEDSAMYFCASSEIGDAQPQHFGDGTRLSIL.

In this sample, this clonotype turned up a few times. The chain is built from TRBV4-3 and TRBJ2-2; 12 nucleotides match TRBD2. This CDR3 spans 16 amino acids. J lost 5 bases, V lost 4 bases, and 5 bases had no gene match. Germline-derived CDR1 and CDR2 are LGHNA and YSLEER. The CDR3 loop is CASSPRLAGVTGELFF. CDR3 DNA: TGCGCCAGCAGCCCTCGACTAGCGGGAGTTACCGGGGAGCTGTTTTTT.

The CDR3 is CASSLSSRATYEQYF. DNA of the CDR3: TGTGCCAGCAGCTTATCCTCTCGAGCGACCTACGAGCAGTACTTC. V and J are TRBV7-2 and TRBJ2-7; D remains unclear. Germline CDR1 reads SGHTA; CDR2 reads FQGNSA. V was shortened by 2 bases and J by 2 bases, with 13 bases between the two germline ends. This CDR3 has 15 residues. Filled out from reference TRBV7-2 and TRBJ2-7, the complete variable domain reads GAGVSQSPSNKVTEKGKDVELRCDPISGHTALYWYRQSLGQGLEFLIYFQGNSAPDKSGLPSDRFSAERTGGSVSTLTIQRTQQEDSAVYLCASSLSSRATYEQYFGPGTRLTVT.

This rearrangement joins TRBV7-8 to TRBJ1-1; 7 nucleotides agree with TRBD1. The CDR3 length is 14 residues. J gave up 1 base and V 5 bases, and 4 bases lay outside the gene matches. CDR1 SGHVS and CDR2 FQNEAQ come from the germline V gene. CDR3 sequence: CASSIRTGNTEAFF. In DNA, the CDR3 is TGTGCCAGCAGCATTCGGACAGGGAACACTGAAGCTTTCTTT.

The chain has TRBV7-4 and TRBJ2-1; TRBD2 matches at 14 bases. V dropped 5 bases and J dropped 10; count of bases not matched to a gene: 7. CDR1 SGHVT and CDR2 SQSDAQ come from the germline V gene. This CDR3 is built from 15 residues. The CDR3 here is CASSRLAGGPEEQFF. The CDR3 region has the DNA TGTGCCAGCAGCCGACTAGCGGGAGGGCCGGAGGAGCAGTTCTTC.

This clonotype came up a few times. The rearrangement joins TRBV5-4 to TRBJ2-1; D is ambiguous. In germline, CDR1 is SGHNT, CDR2 YYREEE (reference sequence). The CDR3 has 15 residues. The V end was cut by 3 bases, the J end by 0 bases, with 10 bases between. The CDR3 DNA reads TGTGCCAGCAGCTGGGTTGCGAGCTCCTACAATGAGCAGTTCTTC. Its translation: CASSWVASSYNEQFF.

This clonotype was observed a handful of times. The rearrangement uses TRBV18 and TRBJ1-3; possibly TRBD1 for D (6 bases). V lost 2 bases and J 4 bases, leaving 9 bases between the germline ends. Germline CDR1 KGHSH, CDR2 LQKENI. CDR3 length equals 14 residues. The CDR3, as DNA: TGTGCCAGCTCACCAGGGACAAAGGGAAACACCATATATTTT. This codes for CASSPGTKGNTIYF.

The chain employs TRBV19 and TRBJ2-5; D possibly matches TRBD1 or TRBD2 (7 bases each). CDR3 length: 14 amino acids. The germline CDR1 and CDR2 sequences are LNHDA and SQIVND (reference sequence). Trimming shortened V by 8 bases and J by 3 bases, and 16 bases separated the two germline ends. Here the CDR3 DNA reads TGTGCCAGTGGAGAGGCAGGGGGGGAAGAGACCCAGTACTTC. As protein: CASGEAGGEETQYF.

The V gene is TRBV7-9, the J gene TRBJ1-4, with 9 bases matching TRBD1. The CDR3 runs to 17 residues. Germline CDR1 and CDR2: SEHNR and FQNEAQ (reference sequence). After removal of 6 bases from V and 6 bases from J, the junction contained 14 bases not matched to a gene. In DNA, the CDR3 is TGTGCCAGCAGTCGGGACAGGGATGTCCGCTTCGATGAAAAACTGTTTTTT. Translation gives CASSRDRDVRFDEKLFF.